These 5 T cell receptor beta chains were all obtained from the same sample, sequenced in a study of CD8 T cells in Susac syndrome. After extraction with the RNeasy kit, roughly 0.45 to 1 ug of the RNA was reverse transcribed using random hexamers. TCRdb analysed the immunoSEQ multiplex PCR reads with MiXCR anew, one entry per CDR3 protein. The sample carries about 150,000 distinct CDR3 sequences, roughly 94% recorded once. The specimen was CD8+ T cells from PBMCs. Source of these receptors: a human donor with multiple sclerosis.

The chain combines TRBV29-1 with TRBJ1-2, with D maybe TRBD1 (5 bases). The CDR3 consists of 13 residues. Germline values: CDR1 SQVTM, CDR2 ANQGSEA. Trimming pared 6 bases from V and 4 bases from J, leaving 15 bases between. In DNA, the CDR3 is TGCAGCGTCGAGGGGCAACAGATCTATGGCTACACCTTC. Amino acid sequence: CSVEGQQIYGYTF.

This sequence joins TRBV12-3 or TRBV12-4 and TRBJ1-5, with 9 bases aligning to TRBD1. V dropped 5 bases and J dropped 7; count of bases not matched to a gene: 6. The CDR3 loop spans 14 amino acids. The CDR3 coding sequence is TGTGCCAGCAGTCGTCCGGGACAGGGCCAGCCCCAGCATTTT. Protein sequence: CASSRPGQGQPQHF.

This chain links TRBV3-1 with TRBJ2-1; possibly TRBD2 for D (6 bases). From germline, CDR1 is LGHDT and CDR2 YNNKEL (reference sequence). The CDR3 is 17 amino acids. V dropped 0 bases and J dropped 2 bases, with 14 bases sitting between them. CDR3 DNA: TGTGCCAGCAGCCAAGATGAGACTAGAGAAGCCTACAATGAGCAGTTCTTC. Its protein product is CASSQDETREAYNEQFF.

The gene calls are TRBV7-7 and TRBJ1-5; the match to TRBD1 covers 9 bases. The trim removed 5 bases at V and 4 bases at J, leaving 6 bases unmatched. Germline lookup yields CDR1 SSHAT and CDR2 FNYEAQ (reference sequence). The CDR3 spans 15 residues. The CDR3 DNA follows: TGTGCCAGCAGCCGCGCCGGGACAGGGAATCAGCCCCAGCATTTT. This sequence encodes CASSRAGTGNQPQHF.

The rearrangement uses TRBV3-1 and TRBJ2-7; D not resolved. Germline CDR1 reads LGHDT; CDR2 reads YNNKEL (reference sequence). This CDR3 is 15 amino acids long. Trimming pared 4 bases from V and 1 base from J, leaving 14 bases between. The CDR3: CASSLTFGQSYEQYF. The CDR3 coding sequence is TGTGCCAGCAGCCTCACTTTCGGGCAGTCCTACGAGCAGTACTTC.